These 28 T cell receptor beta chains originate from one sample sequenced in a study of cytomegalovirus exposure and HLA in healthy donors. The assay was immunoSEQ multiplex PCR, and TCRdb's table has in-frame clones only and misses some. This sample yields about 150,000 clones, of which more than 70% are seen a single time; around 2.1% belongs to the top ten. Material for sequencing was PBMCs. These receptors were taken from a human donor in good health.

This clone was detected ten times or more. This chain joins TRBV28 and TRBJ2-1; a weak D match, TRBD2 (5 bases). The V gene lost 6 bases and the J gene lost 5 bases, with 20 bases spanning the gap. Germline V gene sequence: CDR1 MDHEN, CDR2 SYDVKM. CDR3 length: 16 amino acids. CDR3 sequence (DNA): TGTGCCAGCAGAGACCTGTCGCTAGCAATTCACAATGAGCAGTTCTTC. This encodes CASRDLSLAIHNEQFF.

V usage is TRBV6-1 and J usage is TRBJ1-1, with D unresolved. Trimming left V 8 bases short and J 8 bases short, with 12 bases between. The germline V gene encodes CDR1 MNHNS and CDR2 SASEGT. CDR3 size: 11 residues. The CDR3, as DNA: TGTGCCAGCCGGAGATCCCCCGAAGCTTTCTTT. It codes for CASRRSPEAFF.

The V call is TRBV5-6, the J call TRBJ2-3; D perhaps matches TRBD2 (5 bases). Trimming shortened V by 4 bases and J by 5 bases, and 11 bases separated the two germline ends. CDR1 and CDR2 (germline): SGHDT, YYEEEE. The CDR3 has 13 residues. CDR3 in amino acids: CASSLAGGDTQYF. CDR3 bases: TGTGCCAGCAGCCTTGCCGGAGGAGATACGCAGTATTTT.

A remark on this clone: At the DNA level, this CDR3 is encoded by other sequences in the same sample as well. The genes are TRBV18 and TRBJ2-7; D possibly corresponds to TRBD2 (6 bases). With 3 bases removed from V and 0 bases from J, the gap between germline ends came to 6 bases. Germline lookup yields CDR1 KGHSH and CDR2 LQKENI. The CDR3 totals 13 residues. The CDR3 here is CASSPGLSYEQYF. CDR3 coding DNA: TGTGCCAGCTCACCGGGACTCTCCTACGAGCAGTACTTC.

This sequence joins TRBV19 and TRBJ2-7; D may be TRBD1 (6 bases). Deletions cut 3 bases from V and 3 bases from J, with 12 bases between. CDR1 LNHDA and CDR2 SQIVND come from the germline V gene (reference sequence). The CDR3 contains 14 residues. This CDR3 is CASSITGRVYEQYF. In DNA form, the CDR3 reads TGTGCCAGTAGTATCACAGGGCGCGTCTACGAGCAGTACTTC.

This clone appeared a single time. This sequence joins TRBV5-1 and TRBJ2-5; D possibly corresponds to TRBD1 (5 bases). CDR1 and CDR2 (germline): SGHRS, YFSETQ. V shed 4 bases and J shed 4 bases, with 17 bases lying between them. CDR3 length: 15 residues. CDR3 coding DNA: TGCGCCAGCAGCCCCGCACAGGTTTCCCCAGAGACCCAGTACTTC. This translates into CASSPAQVSPETQYF.

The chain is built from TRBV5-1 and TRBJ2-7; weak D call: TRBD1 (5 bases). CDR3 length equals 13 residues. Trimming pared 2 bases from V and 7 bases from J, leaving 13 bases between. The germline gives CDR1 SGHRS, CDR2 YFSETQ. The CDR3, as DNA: TGCGCCAGCAGCTTACATACCTCAGGGGAGCAGTACTTC. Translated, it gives CASSLHTSGEQYF.

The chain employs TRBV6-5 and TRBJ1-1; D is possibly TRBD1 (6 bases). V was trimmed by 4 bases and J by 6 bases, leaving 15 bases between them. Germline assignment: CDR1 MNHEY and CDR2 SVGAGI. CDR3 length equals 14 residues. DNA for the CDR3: TGTGCCAGCAGTTTCGGGGGGGCCGGTCCTGAAGCTTTCTTT. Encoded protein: CASSFGGAGPEAFF.

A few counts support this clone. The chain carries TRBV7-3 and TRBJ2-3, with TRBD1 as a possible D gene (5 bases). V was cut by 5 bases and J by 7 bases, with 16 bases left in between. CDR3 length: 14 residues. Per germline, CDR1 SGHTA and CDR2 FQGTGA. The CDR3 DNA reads TGTGCCAGCAGCCCCTCCGACAGCCATCATACGCAGTATTTT. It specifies CASSPSDSHHTQYF.

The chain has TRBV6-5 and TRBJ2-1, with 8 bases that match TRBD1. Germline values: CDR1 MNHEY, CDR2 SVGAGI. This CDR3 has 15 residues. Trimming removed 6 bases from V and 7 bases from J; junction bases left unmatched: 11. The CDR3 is CASSSLPTGVNEQFF. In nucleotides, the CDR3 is TGTGCCAGCAGCTCCCTTCCGACAGGGGTGAATGAGCAGTTCTTC.

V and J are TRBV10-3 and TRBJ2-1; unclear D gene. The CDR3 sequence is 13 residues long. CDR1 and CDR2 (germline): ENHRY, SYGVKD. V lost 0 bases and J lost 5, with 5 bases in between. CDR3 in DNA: TGTGCCATCAGTGAGTCGATAGACAATGAGCAGTTCTTC. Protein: CAISESIDNEQFF.

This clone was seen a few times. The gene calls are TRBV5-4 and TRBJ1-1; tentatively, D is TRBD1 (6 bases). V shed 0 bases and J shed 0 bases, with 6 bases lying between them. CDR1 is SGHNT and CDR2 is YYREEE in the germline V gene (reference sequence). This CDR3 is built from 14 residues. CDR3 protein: CASSLGQVNTEAFF. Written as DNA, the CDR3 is TGTGCCAGCAGCTTGGGACAGGTGAACACTGAAGCTTTCTTT.

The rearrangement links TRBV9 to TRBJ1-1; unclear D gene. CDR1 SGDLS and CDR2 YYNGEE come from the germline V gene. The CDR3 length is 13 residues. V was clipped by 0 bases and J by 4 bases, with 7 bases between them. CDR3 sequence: CASSVGRGTEAFF. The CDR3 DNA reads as TGTGCCAGCAGCGTAGGTCGGGGCACTGAAGCTTTCTTT.

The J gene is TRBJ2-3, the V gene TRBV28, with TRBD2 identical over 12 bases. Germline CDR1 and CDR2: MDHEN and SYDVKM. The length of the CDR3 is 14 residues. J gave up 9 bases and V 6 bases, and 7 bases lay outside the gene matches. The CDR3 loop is CASSPPGLAGTQYF. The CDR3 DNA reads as TGTGCCAGCAGCCCCCCGGGACTAGCGGGCACGCAGTATTTT.

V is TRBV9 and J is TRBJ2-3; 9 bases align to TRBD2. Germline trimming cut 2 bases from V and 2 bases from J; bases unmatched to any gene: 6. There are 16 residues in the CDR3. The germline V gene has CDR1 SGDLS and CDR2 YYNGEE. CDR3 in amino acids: CASSVQLAGVTDTQYF. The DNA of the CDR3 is TGTGCCAGCAGCGTCCAACTAGCGGGCGTCACAGATACGCAGTATTTT.

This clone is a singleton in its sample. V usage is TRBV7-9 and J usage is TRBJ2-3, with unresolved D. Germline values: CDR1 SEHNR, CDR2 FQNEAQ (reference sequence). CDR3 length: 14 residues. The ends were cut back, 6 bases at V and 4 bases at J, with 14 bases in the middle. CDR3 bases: TGTGCCAGCAGGTTAAACTTTGGAGCAGATACGCAGTATTTT. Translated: CASRLNFGADTQYF.

For the CDR3, the DNA is TGTGCCAGCAGTGAAAGGAGTGGAGGGGGCAAGACTGAAGCTTTCTTT. As protein: CASSERSGGGKTEAFF. The rearrangement joins TRBV6-1 to TRBJ1-1; the match to TRBD1 covers 7 bases. Germline V gene data show CDR1 as MNHNS and CDR2 as SASEGT. The V segment lost 2 bases and the J segment 5 bases; nucleotides outside the gene matches: 11. This CDR3 region has 16 residues.

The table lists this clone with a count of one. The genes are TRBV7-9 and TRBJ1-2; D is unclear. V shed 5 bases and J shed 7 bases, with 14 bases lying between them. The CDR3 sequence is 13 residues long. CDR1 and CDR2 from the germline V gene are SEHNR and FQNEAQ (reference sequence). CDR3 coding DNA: TGTGCCAGCAGCCCCAACCCCAAACTTGGCTACACCTTC. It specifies CASSPNPKLGYTF.

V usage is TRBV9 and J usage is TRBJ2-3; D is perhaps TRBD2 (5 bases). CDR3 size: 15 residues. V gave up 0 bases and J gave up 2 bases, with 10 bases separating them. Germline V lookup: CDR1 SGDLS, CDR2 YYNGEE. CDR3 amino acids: CASSVVSGNTDTQYF. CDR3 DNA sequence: TGTGCCAGCAGCGTAGTATCGGGGAACACAGATACGCAGTATTTT.

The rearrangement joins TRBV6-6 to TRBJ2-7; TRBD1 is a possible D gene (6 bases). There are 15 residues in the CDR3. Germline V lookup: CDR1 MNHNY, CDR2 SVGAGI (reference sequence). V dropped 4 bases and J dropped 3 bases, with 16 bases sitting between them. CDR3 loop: CASSFRDTRNYEQYF. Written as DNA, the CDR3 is TGTGCCAGCAGTTTTCGGGACACCCGAAACTACGAGCAGTACTTC.

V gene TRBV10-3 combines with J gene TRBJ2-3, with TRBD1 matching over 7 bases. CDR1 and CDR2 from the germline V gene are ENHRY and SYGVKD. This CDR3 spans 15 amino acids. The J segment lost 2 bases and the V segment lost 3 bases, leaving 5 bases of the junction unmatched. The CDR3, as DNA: TGTGCCATCAGTGAAGACAGGGCATTCACAGATACGCAGTATTTT. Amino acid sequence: CAISEDRAFTDTQYF.

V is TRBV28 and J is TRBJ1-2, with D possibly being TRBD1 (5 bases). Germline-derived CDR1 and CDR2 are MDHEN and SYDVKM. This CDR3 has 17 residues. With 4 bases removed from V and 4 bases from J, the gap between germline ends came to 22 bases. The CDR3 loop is CASSSPGLKSGPYGYTF. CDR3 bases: TGTGCCAGCAGTTCACCGGGACTCAAGTCGGGGCCCTATGGCTACACCTTC.

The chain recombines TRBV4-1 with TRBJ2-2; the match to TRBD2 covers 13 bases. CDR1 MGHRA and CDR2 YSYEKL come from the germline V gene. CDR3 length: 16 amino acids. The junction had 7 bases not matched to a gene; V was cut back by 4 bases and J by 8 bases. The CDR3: CASSPRTSGSTGELFF. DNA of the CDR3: TGCGCCAGCAGCCCCCGGACTAGCGGGAGTACTGGGGAGCTGTTTTTT.

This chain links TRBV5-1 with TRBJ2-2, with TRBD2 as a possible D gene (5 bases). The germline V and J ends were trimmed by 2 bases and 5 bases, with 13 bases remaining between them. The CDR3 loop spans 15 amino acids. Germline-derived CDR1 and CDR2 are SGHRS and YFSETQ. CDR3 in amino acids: CASSFEGVRTGELFF. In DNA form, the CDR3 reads TGCGCCAGCAGCTTTGAGGGAGTACGAACCGGGGAGCTGTTTTTT.

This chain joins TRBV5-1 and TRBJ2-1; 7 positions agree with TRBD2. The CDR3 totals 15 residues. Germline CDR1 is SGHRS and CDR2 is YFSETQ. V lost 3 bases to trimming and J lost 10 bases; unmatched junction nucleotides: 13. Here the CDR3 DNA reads TGCGCCAGCAGCTGGGAGCGGGGCGCCAGAGGGGAGCAGTTCTTC. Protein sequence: CASSWERGARGEQFF.

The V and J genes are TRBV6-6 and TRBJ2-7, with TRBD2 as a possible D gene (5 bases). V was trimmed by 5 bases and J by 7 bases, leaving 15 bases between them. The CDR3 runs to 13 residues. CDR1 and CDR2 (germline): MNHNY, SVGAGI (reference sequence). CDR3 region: CASSTYTSGEQYF. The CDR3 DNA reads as TGTGCCAGCAGTACTTACACCTCGGGGGAGCAGTACTTC.

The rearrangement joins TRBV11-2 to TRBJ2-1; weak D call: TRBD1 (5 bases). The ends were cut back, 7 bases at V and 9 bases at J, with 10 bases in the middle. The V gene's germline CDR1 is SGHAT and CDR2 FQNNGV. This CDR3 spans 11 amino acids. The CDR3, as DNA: TGTGCCAGCAAAGGGGTTCGTGAGCAGTTCTTC. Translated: CASKGVREQFF.

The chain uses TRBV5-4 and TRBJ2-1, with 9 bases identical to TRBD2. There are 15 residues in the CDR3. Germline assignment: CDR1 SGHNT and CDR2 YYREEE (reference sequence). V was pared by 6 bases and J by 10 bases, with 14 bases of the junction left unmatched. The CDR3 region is CASTGGASGANEQFF. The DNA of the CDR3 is TGTGCCAGCACAGGGGGGGCTAGCGGGGCTAACGAGCAGTTCTTC.